The 32 T cell receptor beta chains below all came from one sample that was sequenced in a study of CXCR3-negative and CXCR3-positive naive CD8 T cells. Libraries of TRB cDNA were made by 5' RACE and carried UMIs. TCRdb derives one entry per CDR3 protein from the 5' RACE reads, leaving out DNA. The repertoire table contains about 24,000 distinct CDR3 sequences. The sample comprised naive CXCR3- CD8+ T cells from blood. Indicated subset: CD45RO-CCR7+CD27+CD95- naive CD8+ T cells lacking CXCR3 (TNR3-). Source of these receptors: a human donor in good health. Some clones in this sample may be carry-over from other donors' samples.

This chain's CDR3 is CASSSAPGTETYNEQFF. The rearrangement links TRBV7-9 to TRBJ2-1; TCRdb's assignment of TRBD1 cannot be checked, as there is no DNA. The CDR3 is 17 amino acids. Looked up from germline, CDR1 is SEHNR and CDR2 is FQNEAQ (reference sequence).

The chain joins TRBV7-9 to TRBJ2-7; there is no DNA to check the TCRdb D call of TRBD1. This CDR3 comprises 17 residues. Germline V CDR1 and CDR2: SEHNR, FQNEAQ (reference sequence). The CDR3 is CASSPVVGQGIIYEQYF.

V and J are TRBV29-1 and TRBJ2-3; absent DNA, TCRdb's TRBD1 call cannot be checked. CDR3 size: 16 residues. Germline loops: CDR1 SQVTM, CDR2 ANQGSEA. The chain's CDR3 is CSVEGTVYFGTDTQYF.

The V gene is TRBV27, the J gene TRBJ2-3; the TCRdb call, TRBD2, lacks DNA for checking. CDR1 MNHEY and CDR2 SMNVEV come from the germline V gene (reference sequence). The CDR3 is 11 residues long. This chain's CDR3 is CASREADTQYF.

The V and J genes are TRBV12-3 or TRBV12-4 and TRBJ2-3; TCRdb returns TRBD1, unconfirmable since there is no DNA. This CDR3 has 14 amino acids. This CDR3 is CASSPGDQGDTQYF.

V usage is TRBV11-2 and J usage is TRBJ2-2. This CDR3 is built from 15 residues. Germline V lookup: CDR1 SGHAT, CDR2 FQNNGV. This chain's CDR3 is CASSLENVLTGELFF.

V gene TRBV5-1 combines with J gene TRBJ1-1. This CDR3 has 11 residues. Per the germline V gene, CDR1 is SGHRS and CDR2 is YFSETQ. This CDR3 reads CASSVNTEAFF.

The chain combines TRBV28 with TRBJ2-1; the TCRdb call, TRBD1, lacks DNA for checking. The CDR3 loop spans 16 amino acids. Germline loops: CDR1 MDHEN, CDR2 SYDVKM. The chain's CDR3 is CASSLEYGTAYNEQFF.

V usage is TRBV3-1 and J usage is TRBJ2-5. The CDR3 has 12 residues. The V gene's germline CDR1 is LGHDT and CDR2 YNNKEL (reference sequence). CDR3 protein: CASSRIEETQYF.

This rearrangement joins TRBV12-3 or TRBV12-4 to TRBJ2-3. The CDR3 is 13 amino acids. The CDR3 protein is CASSFGSTDTQYF.

V and J are TRBV7-3 and TRBJ2-2; there is no DNA to check the TCRdb D call of TRBD1. This CDR3 has 16 amino acids. The germline V gene has CDR1 SGHTA and CDR2 FQGTGA. This CDR3 is CASSPDRESFSGELFF.

This chain links TRBV14 with TRBJ2-3; TCRdb calls TRBD1, which cannot be checked without DNA. Germline V gene lookup returns CDR1 SGHDN and CDR2 FVKESK. CDR3 length equals 14 residues. CDR3: CASSQGSGTDTQYF.

V usage is TRBV5-6 and J usage is TRBJ2-7. Per germline, CDR1 SGHDT and CDR2 YYEEEE. This CDR3 comprises 14 residues. The CDR3 here is CASSLVGGSYEQYF.

The rearrangement joins TRBV29-1 to TRBJ2-2. This CDR3 region has 17 residues. Per germline, CDR1 SQVTM and CDR2 ANQGSEA. CDR3 in amino acids: CSVEKIPGVSVPGELFF.

The chain couples TRBV14 to TRBJ1-5. Germline CDR1 reads SGHDN; CDR2 reads FVKESK. The length of the CDR3 is 11 residues. The CDR3 loop is CASSQGQPQHF.

J is TRBJ2-7 and V is TRBV12-3 or TRBV12-4. The CDR3 runs 15 residues. The CDR3 spells CASSSQDRGSYEQYF.

This sequence joins TRBV7-9 and TRBJ2-6. There are 15 residues in the CDR3. Germline loops: CDR1 SEHNR, CDR2 FQNEAQ (reference sequence). CDR3 amino acids: CASSLGSSGANVLTF.

The CDR3: CASSLAGSGGYEQYF. The genes are TRBV7-9 and TRBJ2-7; the D call of TRBD2 rests on TCRdb alone, since no DNA is present to check it. The CDR3 has 15 amino acids. CDR1 is SEHNR, CDR2 FQNEAQ, per germline (reference sequence).

The gene calls are TRBV7-9 and TRBJ2-7; checking the TCRdb D call of TRBD1 is not possible without DNA. Germline CDR1 reads SEHNR; CDR2 reads FQNEAQ (reference sequence). The CDR3 length is 16 residues. The CDR3 protein is CASSLALGQGINEQYF.

This chain connects TRBV5-1 to TRBJ2-7; with no DNA, the TCRdb D assignment of TRBD1 cannot be verified. This CDR3 is 14 amino acids long. Per germline, CDR1 SGHRS and CDR2 YFSETQ. CDR3 sequence: CASSGSGGFNEQYF.

The V and J genes are TRBV6-2 or TRBV6-3 and TRBJ2-1; TCRdb designates TRBD1, a call that cannot be tested without DNA. Per germline, CDR1 MNHEY and CDR2 SVGEGT. The CDR3 totals 16 residues. The CDR3 loop reads CASSPRTGDLYNEQFF.

The chain couples TRBV20-1 to TRBJ2-7; there is no DNA to check the TCRdb D call of TRBD2. This CDR3 is 12 amino acids long. Per the germline V gene, CDR1 is DFQATT and CDR2 is SNEGSKA (reference sequence). CDR3 region: CSARIADYEQYF.

The chain has TRBV5-1 and TRBJ2-7; TCRdb's assignment of TRBD2 cannot be checked, as there is no DNA. Germline loops: CDR1 SGHRS, CDR2 YFSETQ. The CDR3 consists of 16 residues. CDR3 sequence reads: CASSSLAGRSSYEQYF.

The J gene is TRBJ2-7, the V gene TRBV7-9. The V gene's germline CDR1 is SEHNR and CDR2 FQNEAQ (reference sequence). The length of the CDR3 is 16 residues. The CDR3 loop reads CASSQTAPIIRVEQYF.

The CDR3 region is CASRWTGDLSYEQYF. The gene calls are TRBV12-3 or TRBV12-4 and TRBJ2-7; TCRdb reports TRBD1, a call that lacks DNA to check it against. The CDR3 runs to 15 residues.

The chain combines TRBV7-3 with TRBJ2-5; TCRdb lists TRBD1, though no DNA is available to test this call. Germline assignment: CDR1 SGHTA and CDR2 FQGTGA. The CDR3 sequence is 14 residues long. This CDR3 is CASSEPGPVETQYF.

CDR3 in amino acids: CASTRGTQETQYF. The chain combines TRBV2 with TRBJ2-5; TCRdb indicates TRBD1, and absent DNA this call remains unverified. Per the germline V gene, CDR1 is SNHLY and CDR2 is FYNNEI. This CDR3 is built from 13 residues.

The J gene is TRBJ2-1, the V gene TRBV7-9. The CDR3 has 16 residues. Per the germline V gene, CDR1 is SEHNR and CDR2 is FQNEAQ (reference sequence). The CDR3 here is CASSSPEKGSYNEQFF. Supplemented by reference TRBV7-9 and TRBJ2-1, the full variable domain reads DTGVSQNPRHKITKRGQNVTFRCDPISEHNRLYWYRQTLGQGPEFLTYFQNEAQLEKSRLLSDRFSAERPKGSFSTLEIQRTEQGDSAMYLCASSSPEKGSYNEQFFGPGTRLTVL.

This chain links TRBV28 with TRBJ2-7; there is no DNA to check the TCRdb D call of TRBD1. The CDR3 sequence is 16 residues long. Germline CDR1 MDHEN, CDR2 SYDVKM. The CDR3 sequence: CASSPRAGGLSYEQYF. The full variable domain, completed using reference TRBV28 and TRBJ2-7, is DVKVTQSSRYLVKRTGEKVFLECVQDMDHENMFWYRQDPGLGLRLIYFSYDVKMKEKGDIPEGYSVSREKKERFSLILESASTNQTSMYLCASSPRAGGLSYEQYFGPGTRLTVT.

The chain uses TRBV29-1 and TRBJ1-2; the TRBD1 assignment by TCRdb is unverifiable without DNA. The length of the CDR3 is 11 residues. Germline V gene data show CDR1 as SQVTM and CDR2 as ANQGSEA. The CDR3 loop reads CSVRTVYGYTF.

This sequence joins TRBV7-2 and TRBJ2-1. CDR1 and CDR2 (germline): SGHTA, FQGNSA. The CDR3 consists of 12 residues. CDR3: CASSLMRLEQFF.

This sequence joins TRBV7-3 and TRBJ2-1. This CDR3 region has 14 residues. Germline assignment: CDR1 SGHTA and CDR2 FQGTGA. The CDR3 is CASSLAGTPNEQFF.